The rows below give T cell receptor beta chains drawn from one sample of a study of blood T cell repertoires in COVID-19. This table comes from immunoSEQ multiplex PCR, and its TCRdb copy is limited to in-frame clones, with some not included. The table shows about 190,000 clones, with less than 85% occurring only once. Sequenced sample: peripheral blood. These receptors came from a woman aged 50 to 60 with acute or convalescent COVID-19. Each CDR3 is given with its conserved first and last residue. The D gene is left open where the match is weak. The size field is filled for only some rows; it gives once, few, many or a size class.

D: NA
J: TRBJ1-3
V: TRBV6-5
length: 15
size: NA
DNA: TGTGCCAGCAGAAGGCAGGCCTCCTCTGGAAACACCATATATTTT
CDR3: CASRRQASSGNTIYF

D: NA
J: TRBJ2-7
V: TRBV30
length: 13
size: once
DNA: TGTGCCTGGAGAACTCCGGGGTCCTACGAGCAGTACTTC
CDR3: CAWRTPGSYEQYF

D: NA
J: TRBJ1-1
V: TRBV18
length: 14
size: NA
DNA: TGTGCCAGCTCACCACAGGGGTGGGACACTGAAGCTTTCTTT
CDR3: CASSPQGWDTEAFF

D: NA
J: TRBJ1-2
V: TRBV5-1
length: 13
size: many
DNA: TGCGCCAGCAGCGAGGGACAAGCGCTGGGAGGGACCTTC
CDR3: CASSEGQALGGTF

D: TRBD2
J: TRBJ2-6
V: TRBV2
length: 16
size: NA
DNA: TGTGCCAGCAAGGAAGCGGGAGAAACCGGGGCCAACGTCCTGACTTTC
CDR3: CASKEAGETGANVLTF

D: NA
J: TRBJ1-3
V: TRBV28
length: 17
size: NA
DNA: TGTGCCAGCCGAGGGGTTAAGACGGGACTCTCTGGAAACACCATATATTTT
CDR3: CASRGVKTGLSGNTIYF

D: NA
J: TRBJ1-5
V: TRBV2
length: 14
size: NA
DNA: TGTGCCAGCAGTTTCTCAGGGGTAGACCAGCCCCAGCATTTT
CDR3: CASSFSGVDQPQHF

D: TRBD2
J: TRBJ2-5
V: TRBV7-2
length: 18
size: NA
DNA: TGTGCCAGCAGCTTAATGGGTAGCGGGAGTGGTGGGGTGGAGACCCAGTACTTC
CDR3: CASSLMGSGSGGVETQYF

D: TRBD1
J: TRBJ1-5
V: TRBV28
length: 14
size: once
DNA: TGTGCCAGCAGTAGAACAGGGGAAAATCAGCCCCAGCATTTT
CDR3: CASSRTGENQPQHF

D: TRBD1
J: TRBJ2-4
V: TRBV28
length: 16
size: NA
DNA: TGTGCCAGCTCCTACAGGGGTCCCCTAGCCAAAAACATTCAGTACTTC
CDR3: CASSYRGPLAKNIQYF

D: TRBD1
J: TRBJ2-2
V: TRBV19
length: 16
size: NA
DNA: TGTGCCAGTAGTGTAAGACAGGGGGTCGGCACCGGGGAGCTGTTTTTT
CDR3: CASSVRQGVGTGELFF

D: NA
J: TRBJ2-7
V: TRBV30
length: 14
size: NA
DNA: TGTGCCTGGAGAAGGGCGGGGAAGAAGTACGAGCAGTACTTC
CDR3: CAWRRAGKKYEQYF

D: NA
J: TRBJ1-2
V: TRBV28
length: 15
size: NA
DNA: TGTGCCCACGGGGAGGGGGTCTTCCTCTCGGGGGGCTACACCTTC
CDR3: CAHGEGVFLSGGYTF

D: NA
J: TRBJ1-6
V: TRBV27
length: 12
size: NA
DNA: TGTGCCAGCAGTTCTAACAATTCACCCCTCCACTTT
CDR3: CASSSNNSPLHF

D: NA
J: TRBJ2-6
V: TRBV5-1
length: 16
size: few
DNA: TGCGCCAGCAGCTTGGACCAGGGCTCTGGGGCCAACGTCCTGACTTTC
CDR3: CASSLDQGSGANVLTF

D: NA
J: TRBJ1-6
V: TRBV6-6
length: 14
size: NA
DNA: TGTGCCAGCAGTACAGGGAATTATAATTCACCCCTCCACTTT
CDR3: CASSTGNYNSPLHF

D: NA
J: TRBJ2-6
V: TRBV7-2
length: 18
size: NA
DNA: TGTGCCAGCAGCTCTCAAGCGCACCGATACTCTGGGGCCAACGTCCTGACTTTC
CDR3: CASSSQAHRYSGANVLTF

D: NA
J: TRBJ1-2
V: TRBV23-1
length: 17
size: NA
DNA: TGCGCCAGCAGTGAAAGCCTCTTCTGGACAGCTCCGTATGGCTACACCTTC
CDR3: CASSESLFWTAPYGYTF

D: TRBD1
J: TRBJ1-2
V: TRBV9
length: 15
size: NA
DNA: TGTGCCAGCAGCCCCCCCGCGGGACAGGCCTATGGCTACACCTTC
CDR3: CASSPPAGQAYGYTF

D: NA
J: TRBJ1-2
V: TRBV6-5
length: 15
size: NA
DNA: TGTGCCAGCAGTTACTCGAGGTCGGGGTCCGGTGGCTACACCTTC
CDR3: CASSYSRSGSGGYTF

D: TRBD1
J: TRBJ1-6
V: TRBV28
length: 17
size: once
DNA: TGTGCCAGCAGCCTCACAGGGGGCCTGGGGTATAATTCACCCCTCCACTTT
CDR3: CASSLTGGLGYNSPLHF

D: TRBD1
J: TRBJ2-7
V: TRBV5-1
length: 14
size: NA
DNA: TGCGCCAGCAGCTTGCATCGGACAGGGTACGAGCAGTACTTC
CDR3: CASSLHRTGYEQYF

D: TRBD2
J: TRBJ2-3
V: TRBV15
length: 16
size: NA
DNA: TGTGCCACCAGCAGAGGACTAGCGGGATGGGCAGATACGCAGTATTTT
CDR3: CATSRGLAGWADTQYF

D: NA
J: TRBJ2-1
V: TRBV19
length: 16
size: NA
DNA: TGTGCCAGTAGTATAACTCTCGCGGGGGCATACAATGAGCAGTTCTTC
CDR3: CASSITLAGAYNEQFF

D: NA
J: TRBJ1-6
V: TRBV28
length: 14
size: NA
DNA: TGTGCCAGCAGTTTATCCCCTACTAATTCACCCCTCCACTTT
CDR3: CASSLSPTNSPLHF

D: NA
J: TRBJ1-2
V: TRBV6-5
length: 13
size: NA
DNA: TGTGCCAGCAGTTACTCTAAGGGGGTTGGCTACACCTTC
CDR3: CASSYSKGVGYTF

D: TRBD2
J: TRBJ2-5
V: TRBV6-2/TRBV6-3
length: 15
size: NA
DNA: TGTGCCAGCAGCCCTGGACTAGCGGACCAAGAGACCCAGTACTTC
CDR3: CASSPGLADQETQYF

D: NA
J: TRBJ1-5
V: TRBV3-1/TRBV3-2
length: 14
size: NA
DNA: TGTGCCAGCAGTCAGGGGCATAGCAATCAGCCCCAGCATTTT
CDR3: CASSQGHSNQPQHF

D: TRBD1
J: TRBJ2-7
V: TRBV6-4
length: 14
size: few
DNA: TGTGCCAGCAGTGGACCGGGACAGGACTACGAGCAGTACTTC
CDR3: CASSGPGQDYEQYF

D: TRBD1
J: TRBJ2-1
V: TRBV7-6
length: 16
size: NA
DNA: TGTGCCAGCAGCTTATCAGGGACAGGGACCTCCGGTGAGCAGTTCTTC
CDR3: CASSLSGTGTSGEQFF

D: NA
J: TRBJ2-7
V: TRBV18
length: 14
size: NA
DNA: TGTGCCAGCTCACCATCCGGGGGAATCGACGAGCAGTACTTC
CDR3: CASSPSGGIDEQYF

D: NA
J: TRBJ1-1
V: TRBV27
length: 15
size: NA
DNA: TGTGCCAGCAGTTCCAGACAGCGATTGAACACTGAAGCTTTCTTT
CDR3: CASSSRQRLNTEAFF

D: TRBD1
J: TRBJ2-7
V: TRBV27
length: 13
size: NA
DNA: TGTGCCAGCAGGTTTACAGGGGGATACGAGCAGTACTTC
CDR3: CASRFTGGYEQYF

D: NA
J: TRBJ1-3
V: TRBV4-2
length: 16
size: NA
DNA: TGTGCCAGCAGCCGACCGGGGGGATCCTCTGGAAACACCATATATTTT
CDR3: CASSRPGGSSGNTIYF

D: TRBD2
J: TRBJ2-7
V: TRBV6-5
length: 15
size: NA
DNA: TGTGCCAGCAGTTACTCTGCGGGAGGTGGCTACGAGCAGTACTTC
CDR3: CASSYSAGGGYEQYF

D: TRBD1
J: TRBJ1-5
V: TRBV2
length: 15
size: NA
DNA: TGTGCCAGCAGTCCGGGACAGGGGCAGTTCCAGCCCCAGCATTTT
CDR3: CASSPGQGQFQPQHF

D: TRBD2
J: TRBJ2-1
V: TRBV20-1
length: 13
size: few
DNA: TGCAGTGCTAGTCGGCGGGGGGTTAATGAGCAGTTCTTC
CDR3: CSASRRGVNEQFF

D: NA
J: TRBJ1-3
V: TRBV25-1
length: 16
size: NA
DNA: TGTGCCAGCAGTGAATCGGCAGGTTTCTCTGGAAACACCATATATTTT
CDR3: CASSESAGFSGNTIYF

D: NA
J: TRBJ2-5
V: TRBV11-2
length: 18
size: many
DNA: TGTGCCAGCAGCCCCCCAAGGGGGGTCGGGACAGTCCAAGAGACCCAGTACTTC
CDR3: CASSPPRGVGTVQETQYF

D: NA
J: TRBJ1-2
V: TRBV30
length: 12
size: few
DNA: TGTGCCTGGACGCTAGCTAACTATGGCTACACCTTC
CDR3: CAWTLANYGYTF

D: TRBD1
J: TRBJ1-6
V: TRBV19
length: 15
size: NA
DNA: TGTGCCAGTAGTCCCCGGACAGGGGGCGTCTCACCCCTCCACTTT
CDR3: CASSPRTGGVSPLHF

D: NA
J: TRBJ2-1
V: TRBV30
length: 14
size: few
DNA: TGTGCCTGGAGTGGACTAAGCCCCTCGAATGAGCAGTTCTTC
CDR3: CAWSGLSPSNEQFF

D: TRBD2
J: TRBJ2-1
V: TRBV18
length: 17
size: NA
DNA: TGTGCCAGCTCACCCGCGGGACTAGCGGGAGGGCCGGGAGAGCAGTTCTTC
CDR3: CASSPAGLAGGPGEQFF

D: NA
J: TRBJ1-4
V: TRBV19
length: 13
size: NA
DNA: TGTGCCAGTAGTATGACACTGATGGAAAAACTGTTTTTT
CDR3: CASSMTLMEKLFF

D: TRBD2
J: TRBJ2-1
V: TRBV11-2
length: 14
size: few
DNA: TGTGCCAGCACCACGGGGACTAGGAACAATGAGCAGTTCTTC
CDR3: CASTTGTRNNEQFF

D: NA
J: TRBJ2-7
V: TRBV15
length: 14
size: NA
DNA: TGTGCCACCAGATTCACCGGTGACTCCTACGAGCAGTACTTC
CDR3: CATRFTGDSYEQYF

D: NA
J: TRBJ2-3
V: TRBV6-5
length: 14
size: once
DNA: TGTGCCAGCAAGCCCATGTCTCGCACAGATACGCAGTATTTT
CDR3: CASKPMSRTDTQYF

D: NA
J: TRBJ1-1
V: TRBV18
length: 13
size: NA
DNA: TGTGCCAGCTCAGGGCCAGTGAACACTGAAGCTTTCTTT
CDR3: CASSGPVNTEAFF

D: NA
J: TRBJ2-7
V: TRBV6-2/TRBV6-3
length: 12
size: NA
DNA: TGTGCCAGCAGTTACAGTGGCAGCGAGCAGTACTTC
CDR3: CASSYSGSEQYF

D: TRBD1
J: TRBJ1-4
V: TRBV3-1/TRBV3-2
length: 15
size: few
DNA: TGTGCCAGCAGCCTTAGCGGGACAGGGAACGAAAAACTGTTTTTT
CDR3: CASSLSGTGNEKLFF

D: TRBD1
J: TRBJ1-6
V: TRBV24-1
length: 13
size: NA
DNA: TGTGCCATCCACCGGGACAGTTATTCACCCCTCCACTTT
CDR3: CAIHRDSYSPLHF

D: NA
J: TRBJ1-6
V: TRBV7-8
length: 12
size: NA
DNA: TGTGCCAGCAGCCCCCTTTATTCACCCCTCCACTTT
CDR3: CASSPLYSPLHF

D: NA
J: TRBJ2-3
V: TRBV9
length: 14
size: NA
DNA: TGTGCCAGCAGCCCCACGAATCCAGGGGATACGCAGTATTTT
CDR3: CASSPTNPGDTQYF

D: NA
J: TRBJ1-4
V: TRBV18
length: 16
size: NA
DNA: TGTGCCAGCTCACCAATGGGTCCCCTGGGGGGTGAAAAACTGTTTTTT
CDR3: CASSPMGPLGGEKLFF

D: TRBD1
J: TRBJ2-7
V: TRBV29-1
length: 16
size: NA
DNA: TGCAGCGTTAGTATGGCACAGGGGGCCATCTCCTACGAGCAGTACTTC
CDR3: CSVSMAQGAISYEQYF

D: NA
J: TRBJ1-2
V: TRBV27
length: 15
size: few
DNA: TGTGCCACTTCTAGCAGGCCAGAAGCTAACTATGGCTACACCTTC
CDR3: CATSSRPEANYGYTF

D: TRBD2
J: TRBJ2-1
V: TRBV6-4
length: 15
size: NA
DNA: TGTGCCAGCAGAAACGGACTAGCGCGCTACAATGAGCAGTTCTTC
CDR3: CASRNGLARYNEQFF